These 9 T cell receptor beta chains were all obtained from the same sample, sequenced in a study of technical replicates of blood from several donors. Only in-frame clones appear in the TCRdb table, and some are missing; sequencing was by immunoSEQ multiplex PCR. In the table there are about 56,000 clones, around 95% of which are singletons. The sequenced material came from PBMCs. The origin of the receptors is a human donor in good health. Some clones in this sample may be carry-over from other donors' samples.

The genes are TRBV4-2 and TRBJ2-2; TRBD1 might be the D (7 bases). The germline V gene encodes CDR1 LGHNA and CDR2 YNFKEQ. Trimming took 4 bases from V and 8 from J, leaving 17 bases between them. CDR3 length: 15 amino acids. The CDR3 region is CASSLGTSRGGELFF. CDR3 nucleotide sequence: TGTGCCAGCAGCCTCGGGACTTCCAGGGGGGGGGAGCTGTTTTTT.

The CDR3 loop is CASSLPHSQVSSGNTIYF. In DNA, the CDR3 is TGTGCCAGCAGCTTACCCCATTCACAGGTTAGCTCTGGAAACACCATATATTTT. This sequence joins TRBV7-9 and TRBJ1-3; D perhaps matches TRBD1 (5 bases). Looked up from germline, CDR1 is SEHNR and CDR2 is FQNEAQ (reference sequence). This CDR3 region has 18 residues. The V gene lost 2 bases and the J gene lost 0 bases, with 17 bases spanning the gap.

V is TRBV4-1 and J is TRBJ1-4, with D unresolved. This CDR3 is built from 15 residues. Trimming left V 2 bases short and J 7 bases short, with 14 bases between. CDR1 and CDR2 from the germline V gene are MGHRA and YSYEKL. DNA of the CDR3: TGCGCCAGCAGCCAACCGGGGTCCCGGACTGAAAAACTGTTTTTT. Its protein product is CASSQPGSRTEKLFF.

This chain uses TRBV5-1 with TRBJ1-1; 9 bases fit TRBD1. The CDR3 spans 15 residues. Losses at the gene ends were 5 bases for V and 3 bases for J; bases not matched to a gene: 8. CDR1 and CDR2 (germline): SGHRS, YFSETQ. The CDR3 reads CASRGVTGGYTEAFF. The CDR3 DNA reads as TGCGCCAGCAGGGGAGTGACAGGGGGTTACACTGAAGCTTTCTTT.

The rearrangement uses TRBV9 and TRBJ1-5; D unclear. Per germline, CDR1 SGDLS and CDR2 YYNGEE. V lost 3 bases, J lost 7 bases, and 17 bases lay in between. There are 15 residues in the CDR3. The CDR3 region has the DNA TGTGCCAGCAGCGCCGACGGATCTGCGGGACAGCCCCAGCATTTT. It yields the protein CASSADGSAGQPQHF.

The rearrangement uses TRBV27 and TRBJ1-2; perhaps TRBD1 as D (6 bases). CDR1 and CDR2 (germline): MNHEY, SMNVEV (reference sequence). The CDR3 consists of 16 residues. Deletions cut 8 bases from V and 4 bases from J, with 23 bases between. The CDR3 sequence is CASGQPRQATLYGYTF. As DNA, the CDR3 is TGTGCCAGCGGGCAACCGAGACAGGCTACCCTCTATGGCTACACCTTC.

The chain links TRBV7-2 to TRBJ2-5, with 12 bases lining up with TRBD2. The CDR3 spans 15 residues. The germline V gene encodes CDR1 SGHTA and CDR2 FQGNSA. J gave up 7 bases and V 6 bases, and 9 bases lay outside the gene matches. CDR3 DNA sequence: TGTGCCAGCAGGCCGAGACTAGCGGGAGTTTTGACCCAGTACTTC. It encodes CASRPRLAGVLTQYF.

The chain recombines TRBV15 with TRBJ2-2, with D perhaps matching TRBD2 (5 bases). Germline V gene data show CDR1 as LNHNV and CDR2 as YYDKDF (reference sequence). The CDR3 is made up of 13 amino acids. The V end lost 8 bases, the J end lost 5 bases, and 12 bases lay between the germline ends. The CDR3 bases are TGTGCCACCGGGAGCGTGAGAACCGGGGAGCTGTTTTTT. Its translation is CATGSVRTGELFF. Full variable domain (missing parts from reference TRBV15 and TRBJ2-2): DAMVIQNPRYQVTQFGKPVTLSCSQTLNHNVMYWYQQKSSQAPKLLFHYYDKDFNNEADTPDNFQSRRPNTSFCFLDIRSPGLGDTAMYLCATGSVRTGELFFGEGSRLTVL.

The rearrangement uses TRBV29-1 and TRBJ1-1, with a possible D match to TRBD1 (6 bases). Germline V gene sequence: CDR1 SQVTM, CDR2 ANQGSEA. Trimming left V 6 bases short and J 5 bases short, with 16 bases between. The CDR3 spans 13 residues. CDR3 nucleotides: TGCAGCGTGAGGGGGGGCGATTGGACTGAAGCTTTCTTT. Translated: CSVRGGDWTEAFF.